Here is one T cell receptor (beta chain) with its context. V lost 2 bases and J lost 1, with 13 bases in between. This CDR3 region has 16 residues. From germline, CDR1 is SGHKS and CDR2 YYEKEE (reference sequence). The data derive from a study of blood T cell repertoires in COVID-19. Across the study: Samples of COVID-19 (acute and convalescent) were obtained from the United States, Italy and Spain. T cells, B-cell-depleted T cells, or PBMCs supplied cDNA or gDNA.

In the original processing: Reference gene primer amplification yielded estimated nucleated cell counts. Produced via immunoSEQ multiplex PCR; TCRdb's table is partial and in-frame only. The D gene and trimming were derived from the DNA, and the V and J assignments and clone size from that table. The sample records more than 250,000 clones, around 82% being singletons. Sequencing was carried out using peripheral blood. The chain joins TRBV5-5 to TRBJ1-5, with unresolved D. The clonotype originates from a woman aged 50 to 60 with acute or convalescent COVID-19. The CDR3 DNA sequence: TGTGCCAGCAGCTTTTCTGGAGGGCGCAGCAATCAGCCCCAGCATTTT. Its translation: CASSFSGGRSNQPQHF.